Sequencing of this TCR beta chain was carried out in a study of beta chain features in type 1 diabetes. General observations from the study: All four CD4+ subsets of Type 1 diabetes patients contained TCRB CDR3s that were moderately but significantly shorter. In type 1 diabetes patients, VDJ junctions had fewer insertions; deletions at these junctions were more frequent.

This clone was observed a few times. Antigen unknown. The same CDR3 can be traced to other DNA sequences in this sample. A heparinised blood draw that averaged roughly 120 mL was obtained once from each donor. Sorting that relied on CD45RO/CCR7/CD25/CD127/CD95/CD27 yielded CD4+ naive, central memory, regulatory and stem cell-like memory cells. This CDR3 spans 14 amino acids. Germline V lookup: CDR1 SEHNR, CDR2 FQNEAQ (reference sequence). V was clipped by 5 bases and J by 0 bases; unmatched bases: 3. Reverse transcription of all isolated RNA meant that expressed TCRB transcripts were sequenced. Produced via immunoSEQ multiplex PCR; TCRdb's table is partial and in-frame only. The profile shows hundreds of thousands of clones, more than 13% of them singletons.

The V and J genes are TRBV7-9 and TRBJ1-1, with 7 bases identical to TRBD1. The sequencing input was naive CD4+ T cells from blood. This TCR was sampled from a man aged 18 to 30 with type 1 diabetes. CDR3 region: CASSLGTVNTEAFF. The CDR3 nucleotides are TGTGCCAGCAGCCTGGGGACAGTGAACACTGAAGCTTTCTTT.